These 17 T cell receptor beta chains were all obtained from the same sample, sequenced in a study of spatial heterogeneity in lung cancer. Time point of the sample: sample taken at primary tumor resection. From the 5' RACE reads, TCRdb called clonotypes with MiXCR, one entry per CDR3 protein. The data show about 1,000 distinct CDR3 sequences, roughly 7.8% seen once. The sequencing used normal lung tissue next to the tumor, collected at surgery. All receptors derive from a male donor with early-stage non-small cell lung cancer.

By frequency in the sample, this clonotype is large (0.1 to 1%). CDR3 sequence reads: CASSPSRQGAGETQYF. CDR3 in DNA: TGTGCCAGCAGTCCCTCTCGACAGGGGGCAGGCGAGACCCAGTACTTC. This rearrangement joins TRBV28 to TRBJ2-5, with TRBD1 matching over 10 bases. V was clipped by 5 bases and J by 5 bases; unmatched bases: 11. The germline CDR1 and CDR2 sequences are MDHEN and SYDVKM. There are 16 residues in the CDR3.

This clonotype qualifies as medium-sized. The chain employs TRBV7-6 and TRBJ1-4; TRBD1 matches 7 bases. The germline gives CDR1 SGHVS, CDR2 FNYEAQ. This CDR3 comprises 14 residues. V dropped 4 bases and J dropped 9; count of bases not matched to a gene: 8. The CDR3 bases are TGTGCCAGCAGCTCCGAGGGGACAGCGAAAAAACTGTTTTTT. It is translated as CASSSEGTAKKLFF.

The chain links TRBV28 to TRBJ1-2, with 8 bases identical to TRBD1. The CDR3 is made up of 13 amino acids. CDR1 is MDHEN and CDR2 is SYDVKM in the germline V gene. V lost 7 bases and J lost 4; bases outside the gene matches: 5. In DNA, the CDR3 is TGTGCCAGCAACATTGACAGGGGCTATGGCTACACCTTC. This gives the protein CASNIDRGYGYTF.

This clonotype is deemed large. The chain combines TRBV2 with TRBJ1-4, with a possible D match to TRBD1 (5 bases). The CDR3 loop spans 15 amino acids. V gave up 8 bases and J gave up 2 bases, with 15 bases separating them. CDR1 is SNHLY, CDR2 FYNNEI, per germline. The CDR3 is CASAAGLQTNEKLFF. The CDR3 DNA is TGTGCCAGCGCTGCGGGACTGCAGACTAATGAAAAACTGTTTTTT.

This clonotype is classed as medium-sized. V and J are TRBV6-2 or TRBV6-3 and TRBJ2-1; 10 positions agree with TRBD2. The CDR3 is 15 amino acids. The V gene's germline CDR1 is MNHEY and CDR2 SVGEGT. Trimming cost V 5 bases and J 3 bases; bases outside gene matches: 4. In DNA, the CDR3 is TGTGCCAGCAGTCCTAGCGGGAGCCTCTACAATGAGCAGTTCTTC. It translates to CASSPSGSLYNEQFF.

This clonotype is labeled as large (0.1 to 1%). The chain has TRBV6-1 and TRBJ2-1; 7 bases line up with TRBD2. Germline V lookup: CDR1 MNHNS, CDR2 SASEGT. V lost 6 bases, J lost 7 bases, and 12 bases stayed unmatched. CDR3 length: 15 residues. The CDR3 nucleotides are TGTGCCAGCAGCCACCCTGGACTAGGTTTGAATGAGCAGTTCTTC. This translates into CASSHPGLGLNEQFF.

This clonotype rates as large. V and J are TRBV5-4 and TRBJ1-1; D is unclear. With 7 bases removed from V and 7 bases from J, the gap between germline ends came to 11 bases. The CDR3 is made up of 11 amino acids. Looked up from germline, CDR1 is SGHNT and CDR2 is YYREEE (reference sequence). The CDR3 loop is CASGDTIEAFF. The CDR3 DNA reads TGTGCCAGCGGCGACACCATTGAAGCTTTCTTT.

This clonotype ranks as large. This chain links TRBV5-5 with TRBJ2-2, with TRBD2 as a possible D gene (6 bases). The CDR3 sequence is 16 residues long. CDR1 and CDR2 from the germline V gene are SGHKS and YYEKEE (reference sequence). V lost 0 bases, J lost 0 bases, and 9 bases lay in between. The CDR3: CASSLAPSANTGELFF. CDR3 bases: TGTGCCAGCAGCTTGGCCCCTAGCGCGAACACCGGGGAGCTGTTTTTT.

In its sample, this clonotype ranks as large (0.1 to 1%). This chain links TRBV14 with TRBJ1-2; perhaps TRBD1 as D (5 bases). Germline V CDR1 and CDR2: SGHDN, FVKESK. V shed 0 bases and J shed 6 bases, with 20 bases lying between them. The CDR3 loop spans 17 amino acids. The DNA for the CDR3 is TGTGCCAGCAGCCAAGAGGAGGGGTTAATCACTGGGGATGGCTACACCTTC. It encodes CASSQEEGLITGDGYTF.

By frequency in the sample, this clonotype is medium-sized (0.01 to 0.1%). The chain recombines TRBV10-2 with TRBJ2-1; 11 nucleotides match TRBD2. J lost 6 bases, V lost 7 bases, and 8 bases had no gene match. Germline V gene data show CDR1 as WSHSY and CDR2 as SAAADI. The CDR3 is 15 residues long. In DNA form, the CDR3 reads TGCGCCAGCAAAATCGGGACTAGCGGACCCAATGAGCAGTTCTTC. Translating gives CASKIGTSGPNEQFF.

This clonotype rates as large. CDR3 DNA: TGTGCCAGCTCACCACCGACTAGCCGGGAGACCCAGTACTTC. This gives the protein CASSPPTSRETQYF. The chain is built from TRBV18 and TRBJ2-5; 7 bases are shared with TRBD2. This CDR3 has 14 amino acids. Germline CDR1 is KGHSH and CDR2 is LQKENI. V dropped 0 bases and J dropped 5; count of bases not matched to a gene: 3.

By sample share, this clonotype is medium-sized. The rearrangement links TRBV6-5 to TRBJ1-2; D is uncertain. Germline V gene lookup returns CDR1 MNHEY and CDR2 SVGAGI. The CDR3 consists of 13 residues. Trimming shortened V by 6 bases and J by 2 bases, and 10 bases separated the two germline ends. The CDR3 reads CASRAVLNYGYTF. The CDR3 DNA is TGTGCCAGCAGGGCAGTACTCAACTATGGCTACACCTTC.

By sample fraction, this clonotype is medium-sized. The chain links TRBV19 to TRBJ2-1; no clear D gene. CDR1 is LNHDA, CDR2 SQIVND, per germline (reference sequence). Trimming left V 5 bases short and J 6 bases short, with 8 bases between. The CDR3 length is 12 residues. CDR3 residues: CASSSQSNEQFF. CDR3 bases: TGTGCCAGTAGTTCCCAATCCAATGAGCAGTTCTTC.

This clonotype is termed medium-sized. The chain employs TRBV7-9 and TRBJ2-2; 12 positions agree with TRBD2. The trim removed 4 bases at V and 7 bases at J, leaving 7 bases unmatched. The CDR3 is 16 amino acids. Germline V lookup: CDR1 SEHNR, CDR2 FQNEAQ (reference sequence). For the CDR3, the DNA is TGTGCCAGCAGCTCACCTAGCGGGAGGGCCGGCGGGGAGCTGTTTTTT. This codes for CASSSPSGRAGGELFF.

By frequency in the sample, this clonotype is medium-sized. The chain is built from TRBV18 and TRBJ1-5; D perhaps matches TRBD1 (5 bases). With 6 bases removed from V and 5 bases from J, the gap between germline ends came to 14 bases. CDR3 size: 14 residues. From germline, CDR1 is KGHSH and CDR2 LQKENI. In nucleotides, the CDR3 is TGTGCCAGCTCGCAGACGGGACGTGATCAGCCCCAGCATTTT. This sequence encodes CASSQTGRDQPQHF.

This clonotype ranks as medium-sized. This chain uses TRBV4-3 with TRBJ2-5; possibly TRBD2 for D (6 bases). V was trimmed by 0 bases and J by 4 bases, leaving 12 bases between them. There are 15 residues in the CDR3. CDR1 is LGHNA and CDR2 is YSLEER in the germline V gene. The CDR3 nucleotides are TGCGCCAGCAGCCAAGAGGCGGTCGGGGGAGAGACCCAGTACTTC. Its translation is CASSQEAVGGETQYF.

This clonotype was recorded many times. This sequence joins TRBV20-1 and TRBJ2-1, with TRBD2 matching 12 bases. This CDR3 has 17 residues. V lost 1 base to trimming and J lost 9 bases; unmatched junction nucleotides: 13. Germline assignment: CDR1 DFQATT and CDR2 SNEGSKA (reference sequence). In DNA, the CDR3 is TGCAGTGCTAGAGCTTTGTATGATCTAGCGGGAGGGCCTGAGCAGTTCTTC. It codes for CSARALYDLAGGPEQFF.